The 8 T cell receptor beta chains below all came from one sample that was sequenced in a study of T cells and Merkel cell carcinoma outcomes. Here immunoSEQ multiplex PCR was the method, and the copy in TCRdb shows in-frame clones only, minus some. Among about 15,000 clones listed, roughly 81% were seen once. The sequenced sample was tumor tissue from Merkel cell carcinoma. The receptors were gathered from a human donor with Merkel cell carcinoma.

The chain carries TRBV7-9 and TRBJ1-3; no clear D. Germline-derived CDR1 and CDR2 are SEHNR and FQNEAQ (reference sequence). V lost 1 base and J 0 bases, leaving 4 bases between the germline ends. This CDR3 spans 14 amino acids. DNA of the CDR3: TGTGCCAGCAGCTTAGAGAGCTCTGGAAACACCATATATTTT. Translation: CASSLESSGNTIYF.

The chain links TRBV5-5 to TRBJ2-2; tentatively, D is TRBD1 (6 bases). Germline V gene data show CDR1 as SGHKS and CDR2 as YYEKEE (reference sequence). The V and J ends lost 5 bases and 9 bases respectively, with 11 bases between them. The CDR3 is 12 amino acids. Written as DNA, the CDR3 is TGTGCCAGCAGGGAAGGGGGAAGGGAGCTGTTTTTT. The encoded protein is CASREGGRELFF.

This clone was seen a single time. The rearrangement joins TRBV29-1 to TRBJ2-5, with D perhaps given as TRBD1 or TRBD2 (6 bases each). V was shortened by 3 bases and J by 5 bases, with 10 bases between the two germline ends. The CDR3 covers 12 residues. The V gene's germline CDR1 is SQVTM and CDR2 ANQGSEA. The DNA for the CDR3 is TGCAGCGTTGACACAGGGAGGGAGACCCAGTACTTC. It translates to CSVDTGRETQYF.

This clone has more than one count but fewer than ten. Here the CDR3 DNA reads TGCGCCAGCAGCCAAGCAGGGGTGGTGAGCACTGAAGCTTTCTTT. Its translation: CASSQAGVVSTEAFF. V is TRBV4-1 and J is TRBJ1-1; a possible D gene is TRBD1 (6 bases). The germline V gene encodes CDR1 MGHRA and CDR2 YSYEKL. There are 15 residues in the CDR3. Trimming cost V 1 base and J 4 bases, with 13 bases left between them.

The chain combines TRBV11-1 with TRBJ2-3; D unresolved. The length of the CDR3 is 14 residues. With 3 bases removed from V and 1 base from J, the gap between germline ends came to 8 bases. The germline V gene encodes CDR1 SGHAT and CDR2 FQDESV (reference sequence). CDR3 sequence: CASSFRHRTDTQYF. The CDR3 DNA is TGTGCCAGCAGCTTCAGACATCGCACAGATACGCAGTATTTT.

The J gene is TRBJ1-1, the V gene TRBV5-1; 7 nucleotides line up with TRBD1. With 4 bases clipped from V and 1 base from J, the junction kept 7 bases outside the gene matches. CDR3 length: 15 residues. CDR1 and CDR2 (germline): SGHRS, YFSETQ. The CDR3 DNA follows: TGCGCCAGCAGCAACAGACAGGGTCGGAACACTGAAGCTTTCTTT. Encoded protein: CASSNRQGRNTEAFF.

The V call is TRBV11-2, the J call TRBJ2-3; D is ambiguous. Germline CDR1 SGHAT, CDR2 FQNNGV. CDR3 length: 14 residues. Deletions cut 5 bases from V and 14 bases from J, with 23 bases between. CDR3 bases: TGTGCCAGCAGCCTCAAAACCAGTGTCGGGCTCGTGTATTTT. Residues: CASSLKTSVGLVYF.

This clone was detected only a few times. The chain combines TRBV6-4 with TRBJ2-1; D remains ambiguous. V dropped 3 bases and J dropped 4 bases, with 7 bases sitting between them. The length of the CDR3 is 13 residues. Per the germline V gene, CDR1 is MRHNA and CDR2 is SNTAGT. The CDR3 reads CASSEQRYNEQFF. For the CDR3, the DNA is TGTGCCAGCAGTGAGCAGAGATACAATGAGCAGTTCTTC.